The T cell receptor (beta chain) under discussion was sequenced for a study of T-cell reconstitution after alpha-beta-depleted transplantation in children. Preparing the TCRbeta library involved the use of unique molecular identifiers. TCRdb called the PCR reads again in MiXCR, with one record for every CDR3 protein. The sample has some 350,000 distinct CDR3 sequences; around 15% are singletons. The sample holds a few counts of this clonotype. The target antigen is unknown. Trimming removed 4 bases from V and 5 bases from J, with 11 bases in between. This CDR3 is built from 12 residues. CDR1 and CDR2 from the germline V gene are DFQATT and SNEGSKA (reference sequence). Findings and caveats of the study: Hyperexpanded clones declined; after one year, newly produced T cells mostly supplied diversity. As was reported, about two months after transplant, alpha-beta T cells came from several hundred expanded graft clones.

V usage is TRBV20-1 and J usage is TRBJ2-5; D uncertain. The TCR originated in a male patient aged 2 to 9 who had a stem cell transplant for acute lymphoblastic leukemia, so the T cells may come from the graft donor. Here the sequenced sample was PBMCs, mostly from graft donor cells, taken 360 days after TCRalphabeta/CD19-depleted stem cell transplant. DNA for the CDR3: TGCAGTGCTAATAGCCGGCGGGAGACCCAGTACTTC. Residues: CSANSRRETQYF.